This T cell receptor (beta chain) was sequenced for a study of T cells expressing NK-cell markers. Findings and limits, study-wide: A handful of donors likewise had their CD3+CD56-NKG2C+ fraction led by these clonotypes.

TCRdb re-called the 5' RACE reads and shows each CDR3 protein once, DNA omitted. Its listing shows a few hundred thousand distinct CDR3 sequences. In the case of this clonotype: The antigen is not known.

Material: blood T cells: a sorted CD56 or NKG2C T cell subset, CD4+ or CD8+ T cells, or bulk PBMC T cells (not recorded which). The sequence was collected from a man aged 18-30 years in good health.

CDR3: CASSLLVSGSYNEQFF. The genes are TRBV7-2 and TRBJ2-1. The CDR3 contains 16 residues. CDR1 is SGHTA and CDR2 is FQGNSA in the germline V gene. The entire variable domain, with the rest obtained from reference TRBV7-2 and TRBJ2-1, is as follows: GAGVSQSPSNKVTEKGKDVELRCDPISGHTALYWYRQSLGQGLEFLIYFQGNSAPDKSGLPSDRFSAERTGGSVSTLTIQRTQQEDSAVYLCASSLLVSGSYNEQFFGPGTRLTVL.